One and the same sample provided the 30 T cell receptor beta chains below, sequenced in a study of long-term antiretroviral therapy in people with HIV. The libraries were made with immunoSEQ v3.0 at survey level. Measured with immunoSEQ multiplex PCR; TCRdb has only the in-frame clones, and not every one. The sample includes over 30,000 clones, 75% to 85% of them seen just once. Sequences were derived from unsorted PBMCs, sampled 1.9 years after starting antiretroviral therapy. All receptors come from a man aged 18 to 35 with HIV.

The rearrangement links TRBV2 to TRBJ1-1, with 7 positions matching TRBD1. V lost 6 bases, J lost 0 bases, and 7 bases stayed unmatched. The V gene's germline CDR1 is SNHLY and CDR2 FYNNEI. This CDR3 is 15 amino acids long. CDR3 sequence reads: CASRTRQGLNTEAFF. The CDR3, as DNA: TGTGCCAGCAGGACGAGACAGGGATTGAACACTGAAGCTTTCTTT.

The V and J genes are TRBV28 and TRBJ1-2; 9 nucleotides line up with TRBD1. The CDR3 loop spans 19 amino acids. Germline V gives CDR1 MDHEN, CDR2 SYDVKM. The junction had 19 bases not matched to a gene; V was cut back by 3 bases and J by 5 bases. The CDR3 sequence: CASSFMGQGAAGSLYGYTF. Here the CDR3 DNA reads TGTGCCAGCAGTTTTATGGGACAGGGCGCAGCGGGTTCATTATATGGCTACACCTTC.

Written as DNA, the CDR3 is TGTGCCAGCTGGACAGGGGGCATGGATCAGCCCCAGCATTTT. Amino acid sequence: CASWTGGMDQPQHF. This chain connects TRBV6-5 to TRBJ1-5, with 11 bases aligning to TRBD1. CDR1 is MNHEY, CDR2 SVGAGI, per germline. V shed 8 bases, J shed 5 bases, and the junction held 5 bases outside the gene matches. The CDR3 has 14 amino acids.

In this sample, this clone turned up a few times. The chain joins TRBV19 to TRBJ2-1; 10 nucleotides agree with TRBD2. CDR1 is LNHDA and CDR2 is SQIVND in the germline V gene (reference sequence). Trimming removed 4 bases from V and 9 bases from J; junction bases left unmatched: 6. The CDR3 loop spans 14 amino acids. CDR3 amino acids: CASSTAGGLIEQFF. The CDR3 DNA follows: TGTGCCAGTAGTACAGCGGGGGGGCTGATTGAGCAGTTCTTC.

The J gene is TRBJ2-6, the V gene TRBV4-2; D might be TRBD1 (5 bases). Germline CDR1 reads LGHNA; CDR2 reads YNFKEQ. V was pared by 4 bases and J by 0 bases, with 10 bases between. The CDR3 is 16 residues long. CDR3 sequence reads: CASSLHQGSGANVLTF. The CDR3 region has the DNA TGTGCCAGCAGCCTCCACCAGGGCTCTGGGGCCAACGTCCTGACTTTC.

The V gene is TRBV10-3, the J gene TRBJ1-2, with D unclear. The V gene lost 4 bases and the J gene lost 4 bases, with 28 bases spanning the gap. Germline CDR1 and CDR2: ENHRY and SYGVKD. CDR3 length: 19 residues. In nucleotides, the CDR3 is TGTGCCATCAGTGGAGGGCAGGAACGCGGGCGAAGGGTACCCTATGGCTACACCTTC. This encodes CAISGGQERGRRVPYGYTF.

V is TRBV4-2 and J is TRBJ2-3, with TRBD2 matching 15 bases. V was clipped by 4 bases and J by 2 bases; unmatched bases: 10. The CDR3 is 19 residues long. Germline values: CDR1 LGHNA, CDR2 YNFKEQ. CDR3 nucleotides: TGTGCCAGCAGCCGGGGACTAGCGGGGGGTTTCGGGCACACAGATACGCAGTATTTT. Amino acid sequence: CASSRGLAGGFGHTDTQYF.

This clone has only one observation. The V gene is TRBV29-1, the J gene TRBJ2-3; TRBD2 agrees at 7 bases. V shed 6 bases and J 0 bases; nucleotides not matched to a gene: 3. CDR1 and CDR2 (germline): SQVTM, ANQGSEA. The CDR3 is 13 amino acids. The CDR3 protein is CSVLSGSTDTQYF. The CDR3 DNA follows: TGCAGCGTACTTAGCGGGAGCACAGATACGCAGTATTTT.

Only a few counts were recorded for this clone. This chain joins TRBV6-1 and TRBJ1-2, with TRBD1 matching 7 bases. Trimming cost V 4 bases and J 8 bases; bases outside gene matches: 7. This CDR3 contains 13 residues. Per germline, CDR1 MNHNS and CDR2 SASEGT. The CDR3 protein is CASSAGVQGGYTF. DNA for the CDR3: TGTGCCAGCAGTGCCGGGGTACAGGGGGGCTACACCTTC.

CDR3 sequence: CASSSPITGRVKTQYF. DNA for the CDR3: TGTGCCAGCAGCTCCCCGATCACAGGGAGGGTCAAGACCCAGTACTTC. This chain uses TRBV7-9 with TRBJ2-5, with D possibly matching TRBD2 (7 bases). Germline lookup yields CDR1 SEHNR and CDR2 FQNEAQ (reference sequence). Deletions cut 4 bases from V and 6 bases from J, with 21 bases between. The CDR3 contains 16 residues.

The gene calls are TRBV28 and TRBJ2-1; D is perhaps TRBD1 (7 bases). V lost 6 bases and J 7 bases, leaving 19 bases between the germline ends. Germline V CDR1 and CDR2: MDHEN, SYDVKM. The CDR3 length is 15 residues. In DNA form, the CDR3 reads TGTGCCAGCAGGCAGAGACAGGGAGGTGGGAATGAGCAGTTCTTC. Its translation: CASRQRQGGGNEQFF.

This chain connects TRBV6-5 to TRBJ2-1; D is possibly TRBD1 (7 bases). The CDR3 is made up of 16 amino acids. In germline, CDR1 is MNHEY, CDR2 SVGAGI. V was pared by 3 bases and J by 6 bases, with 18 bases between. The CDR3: CASSYAGQIFSNEQFF. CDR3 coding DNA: TGTGCCAGCAGTTATGCGGGACAGATATTCTCCAATGAGCAGTTCTTC.

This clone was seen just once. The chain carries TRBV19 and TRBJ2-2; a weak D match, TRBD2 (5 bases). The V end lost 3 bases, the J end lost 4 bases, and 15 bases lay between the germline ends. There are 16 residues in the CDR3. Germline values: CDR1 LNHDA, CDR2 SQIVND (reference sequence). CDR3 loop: CASSIRAGRGTGELFF. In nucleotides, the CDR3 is TGTGCCAGTAGTATTAGGGCGGGCAGAGGCACCGGGGAGCTGTTTTTT.

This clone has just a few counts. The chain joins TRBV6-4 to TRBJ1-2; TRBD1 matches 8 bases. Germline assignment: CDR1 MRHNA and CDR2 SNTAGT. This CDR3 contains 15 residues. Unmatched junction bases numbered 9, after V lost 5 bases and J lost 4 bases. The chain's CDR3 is CASSQSTGAPYGYTF. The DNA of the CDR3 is TGTGCCAGCAGTCAATCGACAGGGGCCCCCTATGGCTACACCTTC.

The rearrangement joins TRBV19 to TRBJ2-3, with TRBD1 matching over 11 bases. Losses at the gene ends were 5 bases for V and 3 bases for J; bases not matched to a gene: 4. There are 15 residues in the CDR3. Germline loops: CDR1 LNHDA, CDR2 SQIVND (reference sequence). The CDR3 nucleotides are TGTGCCAGTAGTGACCGGGACAGGGGGACAGATACGCAGTATTTT. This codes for CASSDRDRGTDTQYF.

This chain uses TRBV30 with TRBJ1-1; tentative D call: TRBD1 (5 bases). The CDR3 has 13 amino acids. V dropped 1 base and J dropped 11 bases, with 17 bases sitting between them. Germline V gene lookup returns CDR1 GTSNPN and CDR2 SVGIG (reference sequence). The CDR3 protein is CAWSATLTRGAFF. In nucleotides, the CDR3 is TGTGCCTGGAGTGCCACCCTGACACGGGGGGCTTTCTTT.

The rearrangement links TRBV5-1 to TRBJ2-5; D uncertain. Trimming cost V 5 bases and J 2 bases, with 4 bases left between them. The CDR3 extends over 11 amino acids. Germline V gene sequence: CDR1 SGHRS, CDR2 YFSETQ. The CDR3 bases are TGCGCCAGCAGGTCTCAAGAGACCCAGTACTTC. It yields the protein CASRSQETQYF.

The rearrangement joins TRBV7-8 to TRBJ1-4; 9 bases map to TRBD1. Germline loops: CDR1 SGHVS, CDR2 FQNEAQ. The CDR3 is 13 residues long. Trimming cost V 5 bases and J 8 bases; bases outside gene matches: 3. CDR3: CASSTGGWEKLFF. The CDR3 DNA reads TGTGCCAGCAGCACAGGGGGCTGGGAAAAACTGTTTTTT.

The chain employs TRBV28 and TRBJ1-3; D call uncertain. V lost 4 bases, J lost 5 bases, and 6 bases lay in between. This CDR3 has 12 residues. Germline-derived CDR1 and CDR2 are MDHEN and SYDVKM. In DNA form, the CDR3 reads TGTGCCAGCAGTTGGGGAAGAAACACCATATATTTT. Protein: CASSWGRNTIYF.

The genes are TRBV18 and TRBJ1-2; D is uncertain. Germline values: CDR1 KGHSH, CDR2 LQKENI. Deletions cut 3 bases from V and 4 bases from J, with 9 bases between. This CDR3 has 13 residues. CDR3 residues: CASSPSIGYGYTF. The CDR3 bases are TGTGCCAGCTCACCCTCGATCGGCTATGGCTACACCTTC.

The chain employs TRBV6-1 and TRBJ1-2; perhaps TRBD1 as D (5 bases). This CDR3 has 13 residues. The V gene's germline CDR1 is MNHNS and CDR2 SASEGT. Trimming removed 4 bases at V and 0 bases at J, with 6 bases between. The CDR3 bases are TGTGCCAGCAGTGGGGGGGCTAACTATGGCTACACCTTC. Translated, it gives CASSGGANYGYTF.

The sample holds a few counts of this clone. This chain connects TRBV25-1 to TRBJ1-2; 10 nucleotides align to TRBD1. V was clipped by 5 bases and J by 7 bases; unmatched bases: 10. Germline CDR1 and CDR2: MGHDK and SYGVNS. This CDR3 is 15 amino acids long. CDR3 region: CASSQRQGASGGYTF. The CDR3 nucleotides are TGTGCCAGCAGTCAACGACAGGGGGCTAGCGGTGGCTACACCTTC.

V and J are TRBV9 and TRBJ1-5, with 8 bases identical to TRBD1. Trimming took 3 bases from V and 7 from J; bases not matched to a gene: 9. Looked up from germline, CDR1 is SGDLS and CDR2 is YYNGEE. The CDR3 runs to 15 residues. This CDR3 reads CASSAGQESWQPQHF. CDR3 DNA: TGTGCCAGCAGCGCGGGACAGGAATCATGGCAGCCCCAGCATTTT.

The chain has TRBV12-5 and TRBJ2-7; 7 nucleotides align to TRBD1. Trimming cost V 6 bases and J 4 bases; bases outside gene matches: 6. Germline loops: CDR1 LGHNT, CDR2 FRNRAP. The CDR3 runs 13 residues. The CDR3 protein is CASGDSRGYEQYV. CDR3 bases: TGTGCTAGTGGCGACTCCAGGGGGTACGAGCAGTACGTC.

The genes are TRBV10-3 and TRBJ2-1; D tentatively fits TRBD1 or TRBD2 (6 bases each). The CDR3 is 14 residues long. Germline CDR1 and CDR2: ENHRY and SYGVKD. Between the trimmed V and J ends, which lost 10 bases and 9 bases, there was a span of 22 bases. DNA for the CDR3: TGTGCCACCTTGGCGGGACATGGCAGTATTGAGCAGTTCTTC. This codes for CATLAGHGSIEQFF.

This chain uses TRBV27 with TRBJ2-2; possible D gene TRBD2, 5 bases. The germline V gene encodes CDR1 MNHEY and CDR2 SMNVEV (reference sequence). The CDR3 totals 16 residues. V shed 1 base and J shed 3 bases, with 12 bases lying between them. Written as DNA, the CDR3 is TGTGCCAGCAGTTTATATACGGGAAGGGACACCGGGGAGCTGTTTTTT. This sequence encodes CASSLYTGRDTGELFF.

Here the CDR3 DNA reads TGTGCCAGCTCACCCAGGCGGGGGATCGATAATTCACCCCTCCACTTT. Translation: CASSPRRGIDNSPLHF. The chain employs TRBV18 and TRBJ1-6, with a tentative D call TRBD1 (5 bases). Germline V gene data show CDR1 as KGHSH and CDR2 as LQKENI. V was shortened by 3 bases and J by 5 bases, with 14 bases between the two germline ends. The CDR3 length is 16 residues.

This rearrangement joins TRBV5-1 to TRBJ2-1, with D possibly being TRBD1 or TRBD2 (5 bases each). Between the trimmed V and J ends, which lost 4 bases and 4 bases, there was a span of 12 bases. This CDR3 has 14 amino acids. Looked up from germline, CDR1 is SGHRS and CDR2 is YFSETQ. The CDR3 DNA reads TGCGCCAGCAGCCCCCCGGGACCTTACAATGAGCAGTTCTTC. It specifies CASSPPGPYNEQFF. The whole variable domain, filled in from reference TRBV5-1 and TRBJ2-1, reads KAGVTQTPRYLIKTRGQQVTLSCSPISGHRSVSWYQQTPGQGLQFLFEYFSETQRNKGNFPGRFSGRQFSNSRSEMNVSTLELGDSALYLCASSPPGPYNEQFFGPGTRLTVL.

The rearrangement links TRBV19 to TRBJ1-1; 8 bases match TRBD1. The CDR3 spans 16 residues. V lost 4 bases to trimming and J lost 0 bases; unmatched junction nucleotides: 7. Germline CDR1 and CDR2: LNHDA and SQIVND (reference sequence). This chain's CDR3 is CASSKDRVSMNTEAFF. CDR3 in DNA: TGTGCCAGTAGTAAGGACAGGGTCTCCATGAACACTGAAGCTTTCTTT.

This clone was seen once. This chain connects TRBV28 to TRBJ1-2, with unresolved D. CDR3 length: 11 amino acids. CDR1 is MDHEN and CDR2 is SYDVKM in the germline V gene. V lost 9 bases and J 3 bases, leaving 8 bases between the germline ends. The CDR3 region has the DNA TGTGCCAGTAACAGTGACTATGGCTACACCTTC. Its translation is CASNSDYGYTF.